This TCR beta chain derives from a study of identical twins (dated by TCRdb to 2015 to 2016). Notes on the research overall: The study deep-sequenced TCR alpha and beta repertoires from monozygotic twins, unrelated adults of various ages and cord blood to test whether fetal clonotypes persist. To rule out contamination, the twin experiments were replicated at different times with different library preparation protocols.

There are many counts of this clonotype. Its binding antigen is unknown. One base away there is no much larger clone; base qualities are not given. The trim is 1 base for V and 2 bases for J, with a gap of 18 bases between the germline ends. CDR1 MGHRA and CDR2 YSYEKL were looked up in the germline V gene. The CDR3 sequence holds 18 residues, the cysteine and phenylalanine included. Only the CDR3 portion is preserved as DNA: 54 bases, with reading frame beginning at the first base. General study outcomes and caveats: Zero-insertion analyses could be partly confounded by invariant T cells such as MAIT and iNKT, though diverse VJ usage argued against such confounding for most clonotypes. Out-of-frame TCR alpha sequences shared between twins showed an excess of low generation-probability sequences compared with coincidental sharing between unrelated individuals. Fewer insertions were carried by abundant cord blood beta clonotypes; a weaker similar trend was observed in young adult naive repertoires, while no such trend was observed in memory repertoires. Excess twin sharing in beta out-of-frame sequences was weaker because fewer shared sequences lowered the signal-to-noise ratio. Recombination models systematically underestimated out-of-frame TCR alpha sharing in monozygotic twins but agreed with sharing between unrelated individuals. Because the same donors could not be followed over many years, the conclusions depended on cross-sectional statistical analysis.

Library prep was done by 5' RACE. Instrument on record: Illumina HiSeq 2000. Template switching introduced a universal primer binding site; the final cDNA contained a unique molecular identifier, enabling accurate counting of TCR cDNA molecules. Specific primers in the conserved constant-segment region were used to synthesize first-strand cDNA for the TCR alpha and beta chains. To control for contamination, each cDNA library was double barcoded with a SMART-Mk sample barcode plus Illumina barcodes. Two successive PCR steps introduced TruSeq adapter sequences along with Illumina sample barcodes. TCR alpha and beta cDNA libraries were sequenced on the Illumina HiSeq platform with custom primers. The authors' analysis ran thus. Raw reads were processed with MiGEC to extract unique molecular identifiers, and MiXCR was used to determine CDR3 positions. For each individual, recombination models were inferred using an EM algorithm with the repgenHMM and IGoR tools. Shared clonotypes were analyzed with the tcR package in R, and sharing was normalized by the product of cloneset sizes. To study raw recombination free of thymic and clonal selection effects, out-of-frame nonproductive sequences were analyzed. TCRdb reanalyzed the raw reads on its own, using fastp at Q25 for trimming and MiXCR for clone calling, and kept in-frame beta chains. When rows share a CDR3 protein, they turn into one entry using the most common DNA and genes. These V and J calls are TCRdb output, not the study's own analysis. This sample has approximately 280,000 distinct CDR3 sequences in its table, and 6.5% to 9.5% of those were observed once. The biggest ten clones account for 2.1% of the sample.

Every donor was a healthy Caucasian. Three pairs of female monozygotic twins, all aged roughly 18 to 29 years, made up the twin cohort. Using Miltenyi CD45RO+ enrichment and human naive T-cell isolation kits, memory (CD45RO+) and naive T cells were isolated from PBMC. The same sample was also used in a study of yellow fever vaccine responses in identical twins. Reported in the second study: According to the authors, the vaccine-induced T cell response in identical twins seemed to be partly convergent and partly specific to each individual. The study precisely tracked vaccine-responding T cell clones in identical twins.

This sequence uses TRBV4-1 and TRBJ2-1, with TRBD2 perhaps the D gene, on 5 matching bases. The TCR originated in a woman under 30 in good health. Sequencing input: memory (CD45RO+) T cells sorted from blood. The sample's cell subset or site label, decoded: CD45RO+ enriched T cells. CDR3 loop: CASSQARSTSLTYNEQFF. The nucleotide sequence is TGCGCCAGCAGCCAAGCGCGTAGCACTAGTCTCACCTACAATGAGCAGTTCTTC.